These 6 T cell receptor beta chains were all obtained from the same sample, sequenced in a study of beta chain features in type 1 diabetes. Antigens for these TCRs are unknown. The study reverse transcribed the entire isolated RNA, so it sequenced expressed TCRB transcripts. Assay: immunoSEQ multiplex PCR; the TCRdb copy retains only in-frame clones and omits some. In the table there are some 370,000 clones, over 9% of which are singletons. Study results and caveats: TCRB CDR3s were moderately but significantly shorter in Type 1 diabetes patients in all four CD4+ subsets.

The sample was central memory CD4+ T cells from blood. All receptors come from a man aged 25 to 45 with type 1 diabetes.

The chain is built from TRBV6-1 and TRBJ2-5; D gene unclear. V lost 1 base and J 5 bases, leaving 11 bases between the germline ends. Germline V gene lookup returns CDR1 MNHNS and CDR2 SASEGT. The CDR3 runs 14 residues. This chain's CDR3 is CASSEDRWLETQYF. The CDR3 DNA reads as TGTGCCAGCAGTGAAGATCGGTGGTTGGAGACCCAGTACTTC.

The chain joins TRBV11-2 to TRBJ2-3; perhaps TRBD2 as D (5 bases). The CDR3 extends over 15 amino acids. V was cut by 2 bases and J by 5 bases, with 14 bases left in between. Germline CDR1 and CDR2: SGHAT and FQNNGV. The CDR3 protein is CASSLSPGMVDTQYF. Written as DNA, the CDR3 is TGTGCCAGCAGCTTATCCCCGGGAATGGTAGATACGCAGTATTTT.

This clone has just a few counts. This rearrangement joins TRBV7-8 to TRBJ1-2; D unresolved. V was cut by 0 bases and J by 5 bases, with 7 bases left in between. Germline V gene data show CDR1 as SGHVS and CDR2 as FQNEAQ. This CDR3 is 13 amino acids long. The DNA of the CDR3 is TGTGCCAGCAGCTTAGCAAAGGATTATGGCTACACCTTC. This encodes CASSLAKDYGYTF.

The chain has TRBV30 and TRBJ1-4; D is ambiguous. The V end lost 7 bases, the J end lost 7 bases, and 13 bases lay between the germline ends. CDR1 and CDR2 from the germline V gene are GTSNPN and SVGIG (reference sequence). The CDR3 consists of 12 residues. CDR3 sequence reads: CASTQIGEKLFF. The CDR3 DNA follows: TGTGCCTCAACTCAAATCGGTGAAAAACTGTTTTTT.

The rearrangement joins TRBV28 to TRBJ2-2, with 7 bases lining up with TRBD2. Trimming removed 7 bases from V and 6 bases from J; junction bases left unmatched: 14. The CDR3 loop spans 16 amino acids. The germline V gene encodes CDR1 MDHEN and CDR2 SYDVKM. The CDR3 nucleotides are TGTGCCAGCATAACGGGCGTGCGGGAGAGGGCCGGGGAGCTGTTTTTT. As protein: CASITGVRERAGELFF. The full variable domain, completed using reference TRBV28 and TRBJ2-2, is DVKVTQSSRYLVKRTGEKVFLECVQDMDHENMFWYRQDPGLGLRLIYFSYDVKMKEKGDIPEGYSVSREKKERFSLILESASTNQTSMYLCASITGVRERAGELFFGEGSRLTVL.

The V gene is TRBV7-9, the J gene TRBJ2-7; unclear D gene. V gave up 4 bases and J gave up 4 bases, with 11 bases separating them. This CDR3 comprises 13 residues. Germline CDR1 reads SEHNR; CDR2 reads FQNEAQ (reference sequence). The CDR3 coding sequence is TGTGCCAGCAGCTCACAAAACGGATACGAGCAGTACTTC. Protein product: CASSSQNGYEQYF.